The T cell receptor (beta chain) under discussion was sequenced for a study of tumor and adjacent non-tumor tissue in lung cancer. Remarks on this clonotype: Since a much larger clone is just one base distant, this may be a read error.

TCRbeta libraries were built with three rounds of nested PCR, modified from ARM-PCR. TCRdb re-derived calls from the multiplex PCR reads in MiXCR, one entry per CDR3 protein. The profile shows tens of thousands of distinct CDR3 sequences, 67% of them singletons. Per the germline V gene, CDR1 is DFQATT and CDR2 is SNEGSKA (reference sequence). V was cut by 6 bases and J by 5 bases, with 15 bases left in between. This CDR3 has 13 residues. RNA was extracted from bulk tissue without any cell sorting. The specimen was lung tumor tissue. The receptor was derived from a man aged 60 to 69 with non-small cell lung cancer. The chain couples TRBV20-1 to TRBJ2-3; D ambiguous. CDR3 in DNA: TGCAGTGCCTTCGCCGTTACCGAAGATACGCAGTATTTT. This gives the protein CSAFAVTEDTQYF.